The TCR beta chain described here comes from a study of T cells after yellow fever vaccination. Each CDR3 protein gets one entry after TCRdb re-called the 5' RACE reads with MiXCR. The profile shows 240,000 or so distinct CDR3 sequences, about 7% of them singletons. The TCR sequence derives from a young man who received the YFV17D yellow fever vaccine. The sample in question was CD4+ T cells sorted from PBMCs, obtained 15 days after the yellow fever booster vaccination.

DNA of the CDR3: TGTGCCAGCACTCCGCCGAGTTGGACCAGCCTTGAAGCTTTCTTT. As protein: CASTPPSWTSLEAFF. This sequence joins TRBV11-2 and TRBJ1-1; D is ambiguous. Looked up from germline, CDR1 is SGHAT and CDR2 is FQNNGV. This CDR3 is built from 15 residues. Trimming left V 7 bases short and J 7 bases short, with 22 bases between.